This T cell receptor beta chain was captured in a study of human T cells and chemical hapten exposure. Study as a whole: Diphenylcyclopropenone doses were given weekly to the scalps of patients across the approximately 24-week study.

TCRdb re-called the RACE reads through MiXCR, storing one row per CDR3 protein. The repertoire holds 79,000 or so distinct CDR3 sequences, with approximately 35% as singletons. The study's findings and limits: Controls formed significantly fewer large CDR3 similarity clusters than expanded TCRs did. Given that the donors had alopecia, their immune response may differ from that seen in healthy people.

The CDR3 covers 19 residues. The germline V gene has CDR1 SGHRS and CDR2 YFSETQ. V gave up 0 bases and J gave up 0 bases; unmatched junction bases: 8. This clonotype was recorded a few times. Its specificity is unknown. Time point indicated: patch test 1, 2 weeks after DPC sensitization. Treatment meaning: therapeutic diphenylcyclopropenone sensitization with weekly scalp DPC. The starting material, unfractionated whole blood, was used for total RNA extraction. This receptor was identified in a man aged 35 to 55 with alopecia areata. Some clones in this sample may be carry-over from other donors' samples. The chain is built from TRBV5-1 and TRBJ2-6; 8 nucleotides line up with TRBD1. Sequencing was performed on whole blood, taken in connection with sensitization to the hapten diphenylcyclopropenone (DPC). CDR3 protein: CASSLDGQGLYSGANVLTF. In DNA form, the CDR3 reads TGCGCCAGCAGCTTGGATGGACAGGGCCTATACTCTGGGGCCAACGTCCTGACTTTC.